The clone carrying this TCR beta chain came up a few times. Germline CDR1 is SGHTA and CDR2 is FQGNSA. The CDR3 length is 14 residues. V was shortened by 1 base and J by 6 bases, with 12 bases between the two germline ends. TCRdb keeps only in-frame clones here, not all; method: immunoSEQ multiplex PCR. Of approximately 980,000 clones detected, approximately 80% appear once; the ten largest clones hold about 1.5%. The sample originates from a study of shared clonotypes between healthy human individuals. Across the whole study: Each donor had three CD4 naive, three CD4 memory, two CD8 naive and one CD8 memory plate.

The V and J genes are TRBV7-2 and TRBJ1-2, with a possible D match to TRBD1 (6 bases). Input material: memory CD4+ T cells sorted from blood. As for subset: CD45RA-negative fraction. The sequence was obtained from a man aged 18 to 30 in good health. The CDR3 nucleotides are TGTGCCAGCAGCTTAGGGGGGCCGGGAAATGGCTACACCTTC. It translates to CASSLGGPGNGYTF.